This record concerns one T cell receptor (beta chain) sequence. Antigen specificity is unknown. Germline V gene data show CDR1 as KGHSH and CDR2 as LQKENI. V was pared by 4 bases and J by 3 bases, with 12 bases between. This CDR3 has 14 residues. The data were obtained in a study of T cell repertoires in cytomegalovirus infection. Looking at the study overall: Used in the study were CMV epitopes, some recently identified and HLA-C-restricted, others well-studied and HLA-B-restricted. Both CMV infection and a matching HLA type were indicated by public TCR beta signatures.

Via MiXCR, TCRdb re-called the reads, giving one row per CDR3 protein. Of about 700,000 distinct CDR3 sequences in the sample, roughly 30% are singletons; the top ten hold roughly 20%. The specimen comprised cultured PBMCs, sampled from culture after CMV antigen stimulation. This sequence was found in a human donor in good health (CMV status not recorded). Some clones in this sample may be carry-over from other donors' samples. The genes are TRBV18 and TRBJ1-1; D ambiguous. The CDR3 is CASSLNMRDTEAFF. CDR3 nucleotide sequence: TGTGCCAGCTCACTCAATATGCGGGACACTGAAGCTTTCTTT.